Listed below are T cell receptor beta chains from one sample, sequenced in a study of cytomegalovirus exposure and HLA in healthy donors. Assay: immunoSEQ multiplex PCR; the TCRdb copy retains only in-frame clones and omits some. The sample shows about 150,000 clones, 85% to 90% of them seen only once. The sample taken for sequencing was PBMCs. The source of these receptors is a woman younger than 30 in good health and CMV-seropositive. CDR3s include the opening cysteine and the closing phenylalanine or tryptophan. The order of the fields is V gene, D gene, J gene, clone size, CDR3 protein, CDR3 DNA. D genes are given only for firm matches. Clone sizes are given selectively: once, few, many, or a class where the clone is expanded.

V: TRBV11-2; D: .; J: TRBJ2-3; size: once; CDR3: CASSLEALAADTQYF; DNA: TGTGCCAGCAGCTTAGAAGCCCTAGCTGCAGATACGCAGTATTTT
V: TRBV9; D: .; J: TRBJ2-7; size: .; CDR3: CASSVGGAGNEQYF; DNA: TGTGCCAGCAGCGTAGGTGGGGCAGGCAACGAGCAGTACTTC
V: TRBV11-2; D: .; J: TRBJ2-7; size: .; CDR3: CASSLETEQQYF; DNA: TGTGCCAGCAGCTTAGAAACAGAGCAGCAGTACTTC
V: TRBV10-2; D: .; J: TRBJ2-2; size: .; CDR3: CASSELPGPNPTGELFF; DNA: TGCGCCAGCAGTGAGCTCCCAGGGCCAAACCCCACCGGGGAGCTGTTTTTT
V: TRBV11-3; D: TRBD2; J: TRBJ2-7; size: few; CDR3: CASSFGVILAGVSTYEQYF; DNA: TGTGCCAGCAGCTTTGGGGTGATACTAGCGGGAGTGTCTACCTACGAGCAGTACTTC
V: TRBV30; D: TRBD2; J: TRBJ2-1; size: .; CDR3: CAWSWAGVIEQFF; DNA: TGTGCCTGGAGTTGGGCGGGAGTTATTGAGCAGTTCTTC
V: TRBV6-5; D: TRBD1; J: TRBJ1-5; size: .; CDR3: CATRDSLNQPQHF; DNA: TGTGCCACCAGGGACAGCCTAAATCAGCCCCAGCATTTT
V: TRBV4-1; D: .; J: TRBJ2-7; size: .; CDR3: CASSQDPASRAYEQYF; DNA: TGCGCCAGCAGCCAAGATCCGGCTAGCCGAGCCTACGAGCAGTACTTC
V: TRBV2; D: TRBD2; J: TRBJ2-7; size: .; CDR3: CASRSGTSGRPYEQYF; DNA: TGTGCCAGCAGGAGCGGGACTAGCGGGAGACCCTACGAGCAGTACTTC
V: TRBV7-9; D: .; J: TRBJ2-7; size: .; CDR3: CASSLMGPYEQYF; DNA: TGTGCCAGCAGCTTAATGGGGCCCTACGAGCAGTACTTC
V: TRBV9; D: TRBD2; J: TRBJ2-1; size: .; CDR3: CASSREGTSATNEQFF; DNA: TGTGCCAGCAGCCGGGAGGGGACTAGCGCCACCAATGAGCAGTTCTTC